This passage covers 2 T cell receptor beta chains from one sample sequenced in a study of control samples from healthy donors and cancer patients. The protocol was immunoSEQ multiplex PCR, while the TCRdb copy is restricted to in-frame clones and leaves out a portion. The sample contains 75,000 to 90,000 clones, roughly 90% of which appear only once. The material sequenced was PBMCs. The receptors originated from a woman aged 45-65 years with colorectal cancer.

V is TRBV15 and J is TRBJ2-3, with D maybe TRBD1 (5 bases). Per germline, CDR1 LNHNV and CDR2 YYDKDF (reference sequence). This CDR3 region has 17 residues. V lost 4 bases and J 3 bases, leaving 20 bases between the germline ends. The CDR3 protein is CATSTDWGSQLTDTQYF. CDR3 coding DNA: TGTGCCACCAGCACCGACTGGGGCAGCCAACTAACAGATACGCAGTATTTT.

This chain connects TRBV2 to TRBJ2-2; D call uncertain. Trimming cost V 1 base and J 8 bases, with 11 bases left between them. This CDR3 comprises 14 residues. Germline lookup yields CDR1 SNHLY and CDR2 FYNNEI. CDR3 amino acids: CASSEGAVRGELFF. The CDR3 DNA sequence: TGTGCCAGCAGTGAAGGGGCAGTTAGGGGGGAGCTGTTTTTT.